This T cell receptor beta chain was observed in a study of T cell responses to AZD1222 COVID-19 vaccine. CDR3 length: 18 amino acids. Germline values: CDR1 SEHNR, CDR2 FQNEAQ (reference sequence). Trimming left V 2 bases short and J 1 base short, with 21 bases between. The table came from immunoSEQ multiplex PCR; TCRdb's copy has only in-frame clones and leaves some out. Here the sample spans about 110,000 clones, roughly 91% being singletons. A note on this clone: The antigen is not known.

Broader study findings: Elevations in Spike-specific TCR breadth and depth followed administration of two AZD1222 doses. Clonal diversity was possibly underestimated, and white British individuals and females predominated among donors. Sampling that yielded the repertoires occurred only after the peak T cell response.

Material: peripheral blood, obtained 28 days after the second AZD1222 dose. The chain has TRBV7-9 and TRBJ2-7; possible D gene TRBD1, 7 bases. This TCR derives from an adult who received the AZD1222 COVID-19 vaccine. The CDR3, as DNA: TGTGCCAGCAGCTTATGGGGGGACGGGACAGTTTCTTCCTACGAGCAGTACTTC. It specifies CASSLWGDGTVSSYEQYF.